This T cell receptor (beta chain) was profiled in a study of regulatory T cells in long-lasting Graves disease. Building the TCR beta libraries relied on iRepertoire HTBI primers, and CDR3 regions underwent Arm-PCR. One entry per CDR3 protein, called by TCRdb with MiXCR from the multiplex PCR reads. The sample records about 420,000 distinct CDR3 sequences, 15% to 20% being singletons. Findings of the study overall: Persistent Graves' patients showed less TCR diversity than newly diagnosed ones. Preferential use of TRBV28, TRBJ1-2 and TRBJ2-5 was seen in persistent disease. Researchers examined only peripheral blood and not thyroid tissue.

The CDR3 has 13 amino acids. Trimming at V came to 2 bases and at J to 6 bases, leaving 2 bases not matched to a gene. Looked up from germline, CDR1 is SGHRS and CDR2 is YFSETQ. This clonotype was detected ten times or more. Its target is unknown. As for time point: newly diagnosed GD, antithyroid drugs for less than 3 months. The TCR library was prepared using RNA isolated from PBMCs. The same data also contributed to another study, on T cells in Graves' hyperthyroidism and ophthalmopathy. This second study says: Patients between 18 and 65 years old had hyperthyroidism, newly diagnosed and lasting under 2 months.

The specimen comprised peripheral blood mononuclear cells (PBMCs), sampled at new diagnosis, from a patient treated with antithyroid drugs. The sequence was collected from a woman between 18 and 30 years old with Graves disease. This sequence joins TRBV5-1 and TRBJ1-2; 9 nucleotides line up with TRBD1. The CDR3, as DNA: TGCGCCAGCAGCTTCGACAGGGGGAATGGCTACACCTTC. Its protein is CASSFDRGNGYTF.